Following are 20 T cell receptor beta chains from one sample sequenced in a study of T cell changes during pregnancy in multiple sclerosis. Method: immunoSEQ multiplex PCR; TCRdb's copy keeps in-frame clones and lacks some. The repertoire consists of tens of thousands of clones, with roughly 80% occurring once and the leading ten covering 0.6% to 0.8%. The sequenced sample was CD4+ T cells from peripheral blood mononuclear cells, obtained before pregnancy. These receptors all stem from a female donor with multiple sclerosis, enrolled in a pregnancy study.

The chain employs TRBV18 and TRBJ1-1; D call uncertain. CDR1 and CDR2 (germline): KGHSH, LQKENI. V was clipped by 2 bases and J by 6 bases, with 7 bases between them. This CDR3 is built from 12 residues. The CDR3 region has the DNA TGTGCCAGCTCACCAGAGGGCGCTGAAGCTTTCTTT. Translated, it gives CASSPEGAEAFF.

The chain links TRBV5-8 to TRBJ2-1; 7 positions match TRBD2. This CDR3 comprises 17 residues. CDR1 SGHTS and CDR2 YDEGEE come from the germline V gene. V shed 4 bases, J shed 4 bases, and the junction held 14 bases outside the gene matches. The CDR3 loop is CASSRPWPGLRYNEQFF. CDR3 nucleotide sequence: TGTGCCAGCAGCCGTCCTTGGCCGGGACTAAGATACAATGAGCAGTTCTTC. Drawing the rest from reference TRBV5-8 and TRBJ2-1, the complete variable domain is EAGVTQSPTHLIKTRGQQATLRCSPISGHTSVYWYQQALGLGLQFLLWYDEGEERNRGNFPPRFSGRQFPNYSSELNVNALELEDSALYLCASSRPWPGLRYNEQFFGPGTRLTVL.

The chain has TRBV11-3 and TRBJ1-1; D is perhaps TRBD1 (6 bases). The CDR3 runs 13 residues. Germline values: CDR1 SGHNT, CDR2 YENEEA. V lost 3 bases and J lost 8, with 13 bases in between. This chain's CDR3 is CASSFLPGTEAFF. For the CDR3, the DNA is TGTGCCAGCAGCTTTCTACCCGGGACAGAAGCTTTCTTT.

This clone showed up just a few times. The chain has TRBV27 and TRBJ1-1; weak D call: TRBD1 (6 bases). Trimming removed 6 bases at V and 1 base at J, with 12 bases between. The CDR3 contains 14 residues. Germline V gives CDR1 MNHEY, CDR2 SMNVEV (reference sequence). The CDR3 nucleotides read TGTGCCAGCAGCAGACAGGAATCGAACACTGAAGCTTTCTTT. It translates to CASSRQESNTEAFF.

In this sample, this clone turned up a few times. DNA of the CDR3: TGTGCCTGGAGTGTCGGTACAGGGAACTATGGCTACACCTTC. It specifies CAWSVGTGNYGYTF. The V and J genes are TRBV30 and TRBJ1-2; D is possibly TRBD1 (6 bases). V was pared by 0 bases and J by 2 bases, with 10 bases between. CDR3 size: 14 residues. Germline assignment: CDR1 GTSNPN and CDR2 SVGIG (reference sequence).

CDR3 bases: TGCGCCAGCAGCGGGGGACAGGCGATATACAATGAGCAGTTCTTC. Its protein product is CASSGGQAIYNEQFF. The V gene is TRBV5-1, the J gene TRBJ2-1, with TRBD1 identical over 8 bases. This CDR3 has 15 residues. V lost 4 bases to trimming and J lost 4 bases; unmatched junction nucleotides: 7. Germline assignment: CDR1 SGHRS and CDR2 YFSETQ.

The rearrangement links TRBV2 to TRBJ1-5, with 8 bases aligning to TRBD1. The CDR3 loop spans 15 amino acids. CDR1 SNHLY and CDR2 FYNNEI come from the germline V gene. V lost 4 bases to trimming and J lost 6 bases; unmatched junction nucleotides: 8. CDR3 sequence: CASSVEQGAFQPQHF. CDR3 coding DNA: TGTGCCAGCAGTGTAGAGCAGGGGGCCTTTCAGCCCCAGCATTTT.

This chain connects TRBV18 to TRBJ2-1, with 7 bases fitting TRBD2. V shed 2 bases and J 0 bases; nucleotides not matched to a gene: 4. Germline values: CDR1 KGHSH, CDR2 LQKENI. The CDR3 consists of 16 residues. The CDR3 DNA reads TGTGCCAGCTCACCAACTCTAGCGGACTCCTACAATGAGCAGTTCTTC. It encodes CASSPTLADSYNEQFF.

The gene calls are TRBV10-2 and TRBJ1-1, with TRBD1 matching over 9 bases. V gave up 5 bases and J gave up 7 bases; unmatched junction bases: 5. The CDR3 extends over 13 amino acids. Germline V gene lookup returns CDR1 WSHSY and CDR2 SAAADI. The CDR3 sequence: CASSLQGASEAFF. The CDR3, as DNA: TGCGCCAGCAGTTTACAGGGGGCAAGTGAAGCTTTCTTT.

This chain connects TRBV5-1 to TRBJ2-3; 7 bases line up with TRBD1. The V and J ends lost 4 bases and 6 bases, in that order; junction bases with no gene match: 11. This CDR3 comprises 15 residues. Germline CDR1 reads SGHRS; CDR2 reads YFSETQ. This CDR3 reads CASSNLTGAGDTQYF. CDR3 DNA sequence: TGCGCCAGCAGCAACCTAACAGGGGCAGGGGATACGCAGTATTTT.

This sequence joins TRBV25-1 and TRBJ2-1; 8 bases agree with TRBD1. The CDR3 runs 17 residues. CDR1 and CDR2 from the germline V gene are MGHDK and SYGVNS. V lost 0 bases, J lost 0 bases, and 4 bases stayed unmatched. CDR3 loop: CASSEYRGLGSYNEQFF. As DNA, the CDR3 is TGTGCCAGCAGTGAATACAGGGGGCTAGGCTCCTACAATGAGCAGTTCTTC.

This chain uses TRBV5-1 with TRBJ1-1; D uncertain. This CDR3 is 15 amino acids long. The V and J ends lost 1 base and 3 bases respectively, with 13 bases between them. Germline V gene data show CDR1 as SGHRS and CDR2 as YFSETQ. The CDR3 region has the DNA TGCGCCAGCAGCTTGAATACAGATTCTTACACTGAAGCTTTCTTT. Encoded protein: CASSLNTDSYTEAFF.

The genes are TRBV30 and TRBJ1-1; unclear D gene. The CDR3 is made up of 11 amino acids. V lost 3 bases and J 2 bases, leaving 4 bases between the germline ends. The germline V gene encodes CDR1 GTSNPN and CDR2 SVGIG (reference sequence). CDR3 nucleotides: TGTGCCTGGAGGGCTAACACTGAAGCTTTCTTT. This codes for CAWRANTEAFF. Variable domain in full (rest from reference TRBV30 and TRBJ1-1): SQTIHQWPATLVQPVGSPLSLECTVEGTSNPNLYWYRQAAGRGLQLLFYSVGIGQISSEVPQNLSASRPQDRQFILSSKKLLLSDSGFYLCAWRANTEAFFGQGTRLTVV.

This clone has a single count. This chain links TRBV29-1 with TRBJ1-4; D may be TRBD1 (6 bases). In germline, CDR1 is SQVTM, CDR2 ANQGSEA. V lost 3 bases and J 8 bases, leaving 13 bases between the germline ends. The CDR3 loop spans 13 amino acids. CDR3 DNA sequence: TGCAGCGTTGAGGTACAGGGAGGGGAAAAACTGTTTTTT. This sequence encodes CSVEVQGGEKLFF.

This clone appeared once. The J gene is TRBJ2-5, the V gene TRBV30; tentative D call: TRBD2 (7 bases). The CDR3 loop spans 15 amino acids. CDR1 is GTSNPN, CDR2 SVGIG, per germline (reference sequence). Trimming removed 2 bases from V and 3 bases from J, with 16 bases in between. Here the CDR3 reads CAWSLQGLAEETQYF. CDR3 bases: TGTGCCTGGAGTCTCCAGGGGCTAGCGGAAGAGACCCAGTACTTC.

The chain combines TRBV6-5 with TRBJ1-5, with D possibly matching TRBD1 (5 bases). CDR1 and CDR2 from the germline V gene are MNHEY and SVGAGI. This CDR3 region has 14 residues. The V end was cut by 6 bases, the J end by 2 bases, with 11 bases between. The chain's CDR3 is CASRSGYGNQPQHF. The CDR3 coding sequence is TGTGCCAGCAGATCAGGGTACGGCAATCAGCCCCAGCATTTT.

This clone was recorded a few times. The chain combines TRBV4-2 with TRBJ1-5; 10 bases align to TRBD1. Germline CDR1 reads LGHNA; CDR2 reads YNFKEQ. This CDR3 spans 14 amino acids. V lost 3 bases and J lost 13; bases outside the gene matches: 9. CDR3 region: CASSQAGTGALQHF. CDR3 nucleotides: TGTGCCAGCAGCCAGGCCGGGACAGGGGCCTTACAGCATTTT.

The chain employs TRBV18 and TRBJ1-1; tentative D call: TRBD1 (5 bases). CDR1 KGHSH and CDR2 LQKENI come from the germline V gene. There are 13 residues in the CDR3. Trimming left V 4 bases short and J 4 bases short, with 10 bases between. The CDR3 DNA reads TGTGCCAGCTCACGAGGGGAGGCCACTGAAGCTTTCTTT. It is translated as CASSRGEATEAFF.

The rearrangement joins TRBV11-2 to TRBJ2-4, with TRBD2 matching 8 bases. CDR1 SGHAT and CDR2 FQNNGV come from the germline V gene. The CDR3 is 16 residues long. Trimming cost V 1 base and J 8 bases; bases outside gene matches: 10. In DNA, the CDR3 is TGTGCCAGCAGCTTAGGGCCCCCCTCTAGCGGGTACATTCAGTACTTC. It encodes CASSLGPPSSGYIQYF.

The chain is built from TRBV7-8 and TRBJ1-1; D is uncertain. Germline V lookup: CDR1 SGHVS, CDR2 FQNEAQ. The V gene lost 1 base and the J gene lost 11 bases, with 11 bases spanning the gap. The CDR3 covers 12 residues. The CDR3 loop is CASSLEVGVAFF. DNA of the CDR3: TGTGCCAGCAGCTTAGAAGTCGGGGTGGCTTTCTTT.